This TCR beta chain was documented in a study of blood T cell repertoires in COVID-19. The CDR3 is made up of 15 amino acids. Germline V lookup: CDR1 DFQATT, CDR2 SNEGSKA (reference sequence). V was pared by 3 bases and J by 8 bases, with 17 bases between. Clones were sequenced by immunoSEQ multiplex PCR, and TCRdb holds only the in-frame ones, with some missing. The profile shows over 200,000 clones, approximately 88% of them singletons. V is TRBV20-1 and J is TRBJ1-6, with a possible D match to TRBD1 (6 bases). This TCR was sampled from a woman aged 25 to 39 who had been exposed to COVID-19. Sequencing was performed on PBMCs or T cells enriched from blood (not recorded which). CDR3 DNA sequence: TGCAGTGCTAGTTTTGCGGGGGCGACGGATTCACCCCTCCACTTT. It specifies CSASFAGATDSPLHF.